A single sample is the source of the 3 T cell receptor beta chains below, sequenced in a study of cytomegalovirus exposure and HLA in healthy donors. Primers for the PCR totalled 60 Vbeta and 13 Jbeta. The repertoire was sequenced with immunoSEQ multiplex PCR; TCRdb's copy has only in-frame clones and lacks some. In the table there are some 190,000 clones, over 80% of which are singletons. The specimen sequenced was PBMCs. All receptors come from a girl aged 5-17 years in good health and CMV-seropositive.

V gene TRBV4-1 combines with J gene TRBJ1-2; unclear D gene. Germline V gives CDR1 MGHRA, CDR2 YSYEKL. CDR3 length equals 14 residues. The V end was cut by 1 base, the J end by 4 bases, with 10 bases between. CDR3 nucleotides: TGCGCCAGCAGCCAAGCGGGGTCGGGCTATGGCTACACCTTC. Its translation is CASSQAGSGYGYTF.

This clone was counted between two and nine times. The chain employs TRBV11-2 and TRBJ1-4; no firm D call. Trimming took 1 base from V and 0 from J, leaving 6 bases between them. This CDR3 contains 15 residues. Germline loops: CDR1 SGHAT, CDR2 FQNNGV. The CDR3 here is CASSLGATTNEKLFF. The CDR3 DNA reads as TGTGCCAGCAGCTTAGGGGCTACAACTAATGAAAAACTGTTTTTT.

This chain joins TRBV29-1 and TRBJ2-1; tentative D call: TRBD2 (6 bases). The CDR3 length is 12 residues. The ends were cut back, 7 bases at V and 10 bases at J, with 17 bases in the middle. In germline, CDR1 is SQVTM, CDR2 ANQGSEA. CDR3 sequence: CSAYGTLFEQFF. The CDR3 nucleotides read TGCAGCGCGTACGGGACTCTCTTCGAGCAGTTCTTC.